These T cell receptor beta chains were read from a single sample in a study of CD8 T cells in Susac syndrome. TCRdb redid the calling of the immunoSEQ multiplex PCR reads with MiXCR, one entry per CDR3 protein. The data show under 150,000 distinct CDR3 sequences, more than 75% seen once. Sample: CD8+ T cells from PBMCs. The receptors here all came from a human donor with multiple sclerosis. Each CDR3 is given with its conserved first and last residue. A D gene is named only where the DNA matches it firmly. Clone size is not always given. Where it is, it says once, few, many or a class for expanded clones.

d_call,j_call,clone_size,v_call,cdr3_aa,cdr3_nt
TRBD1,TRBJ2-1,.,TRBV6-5,CASSWGQGNGEQFF,TGTGCCAGCAGTTGGGGACAGGGAAATGGTGAGCAGTTCTTC
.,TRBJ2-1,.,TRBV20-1,CSARGDSNNEQFF,TGCAGTGCTAGGGGGGACTCGAACAATGAGCAGTTCTTC
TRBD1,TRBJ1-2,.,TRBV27,CASSTGGLGYTF,TGTGCCAGCAGTACAGGGGGCCTTGGCTACACCTTC
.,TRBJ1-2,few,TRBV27,CASSHGTDYGYTF,TGTGCCAGCAGCCACGGGACGGACTATGGCTACACCTTC
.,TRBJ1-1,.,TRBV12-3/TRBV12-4,CASSTGSPEAFF,TGTGCCAGCAGTACTGGTAGCCCTGAAGCTTTCTTT
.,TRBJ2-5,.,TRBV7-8,CASSLYGGQETQYF,TGTGCCAGCAGCTTATACGGGGGCCAAGAGACCCAGTACTTC
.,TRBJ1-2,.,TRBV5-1,CASSLGYRGYGYTF,TGCGCCAGCAGCTTGGGATACCGGGGATATGGCTACACCTTC
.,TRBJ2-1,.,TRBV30,CAWSVRLANPNEQFF,TGTGCCTGGAGTGTGCGACTGGCCAACCCCAATGAGCAGTTCTTC
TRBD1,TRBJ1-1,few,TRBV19,CASRDRATEAFF,TGTGCCAGTCGGGACAGGGCTACTGAAGCTTTCTTT
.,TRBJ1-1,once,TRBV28,CASSDRSNTEAFF,TGTGCCAGCAGTGACAGGTCGAACACTGAAGCTTTCTTT
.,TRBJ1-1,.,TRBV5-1,CASSFHEDTEAFF,TGCGCCAGCAGCTTTCACGAGGACACTGAAGCTTTCTTT
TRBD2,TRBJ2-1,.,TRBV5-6,CASSPGLAGGVLDEQFF,TGTGCCAGCAGCCCGGGACTAGCGGGAGGTGTTTTGGATGAGCAGTTCTTC
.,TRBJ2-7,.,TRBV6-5,CASSISGTHNYEQYF,TGTGCCAGCAGCATATCCGGGACACATAACTACGAGCAGTACTTC
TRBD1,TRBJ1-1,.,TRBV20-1,CSAWTGDTEAFF,TGCAGTGCTTGGACAGGCGATACTGAAGCTTTCTTT
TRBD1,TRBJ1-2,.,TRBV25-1,CASSGRDRSFNYGYTF,TGTGCCAGCAGTGGCCGGGACAGGAGCTTCAACTATGGCTACACCTTC
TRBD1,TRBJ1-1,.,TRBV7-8,CASIPGGRADTEAFF,TGTGCCAGCATCCCAGGGGGGAGGGCGGACACTGAAGCTTTCTTT
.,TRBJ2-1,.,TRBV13,CASSFGQGGSYNEQFF,TGTGCCAGCAGCTTTGGGCAGGGGGGCTCCTACAATGAGCAGTTCTTC
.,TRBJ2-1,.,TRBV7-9,CASSPTGGIESNEQFF,TGTGCCAGCAGCCCAACCGGCGGGATCGAATCCAATGAGCAGTTCTTC
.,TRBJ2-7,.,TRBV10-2,CASSLRSKEQYF,TGCGCCAGCTCTCTCCGATCGAAAGAGCAGTACTTC
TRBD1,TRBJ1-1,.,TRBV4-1,CASSLGTGTETEAFF,TGCGCCAGCAGCCTCGGGACGGGGACAGAGACTGAAGCTTTCTTT
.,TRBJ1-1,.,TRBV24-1,CATSGGRGTEAFF,TGTGCCACCAGTGGAGGACGGGGCACGGAAGCTTTCTTT
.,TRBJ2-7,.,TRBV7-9,CASSLPQPSYEQYF,TGTGCCAGCAGCTTGCCACAGCCCTCCTACGAGCAGTACTTC
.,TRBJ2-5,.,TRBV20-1,CSAREGGAQETQYF,TGCAGTGCTAGAGAGGGGGGGGCCCAAGAGACCCAGTACTTC
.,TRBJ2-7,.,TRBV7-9,CASSPPGLAYEQYF,TGTGCCAGCAGCCCCCCGGGATTGGCCTACGAGCAGTACTTC
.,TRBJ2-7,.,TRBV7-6,CASSLGSVAGSSYEQYF,TGTGCCAGCAGCTTAGGTAGTGTTGCGGGAAGCTCCTACGAGCAGTACTTC